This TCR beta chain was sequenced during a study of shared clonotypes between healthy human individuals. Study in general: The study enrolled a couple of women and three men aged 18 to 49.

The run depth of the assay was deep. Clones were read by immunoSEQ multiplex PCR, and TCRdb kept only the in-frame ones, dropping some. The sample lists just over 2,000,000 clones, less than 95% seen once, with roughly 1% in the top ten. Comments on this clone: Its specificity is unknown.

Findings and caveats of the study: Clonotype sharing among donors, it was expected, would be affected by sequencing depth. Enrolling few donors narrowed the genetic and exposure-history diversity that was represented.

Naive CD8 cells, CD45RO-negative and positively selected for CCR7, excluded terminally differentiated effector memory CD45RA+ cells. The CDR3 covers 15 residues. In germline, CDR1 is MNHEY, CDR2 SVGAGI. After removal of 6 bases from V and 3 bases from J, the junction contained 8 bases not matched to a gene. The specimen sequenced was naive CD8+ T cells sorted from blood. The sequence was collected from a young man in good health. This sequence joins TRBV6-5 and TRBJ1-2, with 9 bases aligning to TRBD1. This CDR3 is CASSLSGTGYYGYTF. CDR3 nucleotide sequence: TGTGCCAGCAGCCTTTCCGGGACAGGGTACTATGGCTACACCTTC.